Shown below are 13 T cell receptor beta chains from a single sample sequenced in a study of T-cell reconstitution after alpha-beta-depleted transplantation in children. The library targeted TCRbeta and was prepared with unique molecular identifiers. One entry per CDR3 protein results from TCRdb running MiXCR on the PCR reads. The sample lists roughly 500,000 distinct CDR3 sequences, approximately 29% occurring once. This sample comprised PBMCs from the stem cell graft donor, obtained from the stem cell graft. The receptors derive from a human donor who donated a stem cell graft to a child with aplastic anemia.

For this clonotype: Compared with germline, one end of the junction differs, possibly owing to a read error. The chain has TRBV14 and TRBJ2-4, with D perhaps matching TRBD2 (6 bases). From germline, CDR1 is SGHDN and CDR2 FVKESK. The CDR3 runs 16 residues. Written as DNA, the CDR3 is TGTGCCAGCAGCCAAGCACAGACACTAGCCAAAAACAGTCAGTACTTC. This translates into CASSQAQTLAKNSQYF.

This clonotype has a handful of counts. The chain has TRBV6-5 and TRBJ1-5, with D possibly TRBD1 on 6 matching bases. V lost 0 bases, J lost 6 bases, and 9 bases lay in between. CDR3 length equals 14 residues. Germline V CDR1 and CDR2: MNHEY, SVGAGI. The CDR3 region has the DNA TGTGCCAGCAGTTACTCGTCGGGGGCTCAGCCCCAGCATTTT. Protein product: CASSYSSGAQPQHF.

The chain carries TRBV18 and TRBJ2-1; D remains ambiguous. The CDR3 length is 12 residues. Between the trimmed V and J ends, which lost 0 bases and 8 bases, there was a span of 5 bases. Germline V gives CDR1 KGHSH, CDR2 LQKENI. The CDR3 reads CASSPPRDEQFF. Here the CDR3 DNA reads TGTGCCAGCTCACCACCTCGCGATGAGCAGTTCTTC. Supplemented by reference TRBV18 and TRBJ2-1, the full variable domain reads NAGVMQNPRHLVRRRGQEARLRCSPMKGHSHVYWYRQLPEEGLKFMVYLQKENIIDESGMPKERFSAEFPKEGPSILRIQQVVRGDSAAYFCASSPPRDEQFFGPGTRLTVL.

The chain has TRBV27 and TRBJ1-4; 8 bases align to TRBD1. V shed 5 bases, J shed 5 bases, and the junction held 7 bases outside the gene matches. The germline V gene encodes CDR1 MNHEY and CDR2 SMNVEV (reference sequence). This CDR3 region has 15 residues. CDR3 loop: CASSQKQGGNEKLFF. In DNA, the CDR3 is TGTGCCAGCAGTCAGAAACAGGGGGGGAATGAAAAACTGTTTTTT.

This clonotype has just a few counts. V and J are TRBV5-1 and TRBJ2-1, with 11 nucleotides matching TRBD2. This CDR3 region has 16 residues. CDR1 SGHRS and CDR2 YFSETQ come from the germline V gene. V gave up 1 base and J gave up 8 bases; unmatched junction bases: 8. The CDR3 protein is CASSLTSGSVVDEQFF. CDR3 nucleotide sequence: TGCGCCAGCAGCTTGACTAGCGGGAGTGTAGTAGATGAGCAGTTCTTC.

The chain joins TRBV18 to TRBJ1-1, with D possibly TRBD1 on 6 matching bases. Germline V gene data show CDR1 as KGHSH and CDR2 as LQKENI. The CDR3 has 16 amino acids. V was trimmed by 2 bases and J by 0 bases, leaving 13 bases between them. CDR3 protein: CASSPAGAGVNTEAFF. The CDR3 nucleotides read TGTGCCAGCTCACCAGCAGGGGCCGGAGTGAACACTGAAGCTTTCTTT.

The table lists this clonotype with a few counts. J is TRBJ1-1 and V is TRBV10-3, with 7 bases aligning to TRBD1. The germline gives CDR1 ENHRY, CDR2 SYGVKD. CDR3 length equals 13 residues. Unmatched junction bases numbered 7, after V lost 6 bases and J lost 6 bases. CDR3 DNA: TGTGCCATCAGCGGACAGGAGAAATCTGAAGCTTTCTTT. Translated: CAISGQEKSEAFF.

This chain uses TRBV4-3 with TRBJ2-7; D possibly matches TRBD1 or TRBD2 (6 bases each). The CDR3 covers 17 residues. Germline V gives CDR1 LGHNA, CDR2 YSLEER. Trimming shortened V by 3 bases and J by 3 bases, and 21 bases separated the two germline ends. CDR3 residues: CASSQTGQGGILYEQYF. The CDR3, as DNA: TGCGCCAGCAGCCAGACAGGCCAAGGCGGGATCCTCTACGAGCAGTACTTC.

The chain combines TRBV7-3 with TRBJ1-1; D uncertain. V lost 2 bases and J 6 bases, leaving 13 bases between the germline ends. CDR1 is SGHTA, CDR2 FQGTGA, per germline. The CDR3 has 14 residues. CDR3 protein: CASSLYAGYSEAFF. Here the CDR3 DNA reads TGTGCCAGCAGCTTATATGCTGGATATTCTGAAGCTTTCTTT.

This clonotype was seen more than once but under ten times. The gene calls are TRBV5-1 and TRBJ2-1; the match to TRBD2 covers 14 bases. From germline, CDR1 is SGHRS and CDR2 YFSETQ. V shed 0 bases, J shed 8 bases, and the junction held 10 bases outside the gene matches. This CDR3 region has 18 residues. CDR3 sequence reads: CASSLGLAGGPFMHEQFF. DNA for the CDR3: TGCGCCAGCAGCTTGGGACTAGCGGGAGGGCCTTTTATGCATGAGCAGTTCTTC.

This clonotype was seen a few times. The CDR3, as DNA: TGTGCCAGCAGCTTAGGTGGGACTAGCGGGAGGGCCCGGGAGCTGTTTTTT. It specifies CASSLGGTSGRARELFF. The rearrangement links TRBV6-5 to TRBJ2-2, with TRBD2 matching over 16 bases. Looked up from germline, CDR1 is MNHEY and CDR2 is SVGAGI. The CDR3 has 17 amino acids. V was pared by 6 bases and J by 9 bases, with 10 bases of the junction left unmatched.

As for this clonotype: One end of the junction varies from germline; a read error may be responsible. This sequence joins TRBV18 and TRBJ2-3; D perhaps matches TRBD2 (6 bases). The CDR3 has 18 amino acids. CDR1 and CDR2 (germline): KGHSH, LQKENI. CDR3 nucleotide sequence: TGTGCCAGCTCGACCACCCTCCGACAGACAACTAGCACGGATACGCAGTATTTT. Its translation: CASSTTLRQTTSTDTQYF.

The chain is built from TRBV28 and TRBJ2-7, with 10 bases identical to TRBD2. V shed 5 bases and J 1 base; nucleotides not matched to a gene: 5. CDR1 is MDHEN, CDR2 SYDVKM, per germline. This CDR3 has 15 amino acids. Written as DNA, the CDR3 is TGTGCCAGCAGTAGTCGGACTAGCGGATCCTACGAGCAGTACGTC. It translates to CASSSRTSGSYEQYV.